Below, 21 T cell receptor beta chains from the same sample are listed, as sequenced in a study of CXCR3-negative and CXCR3-positive naive CD8 T cells. UMI-labeled 5' RACE TRB cDNA libraries were prepared from the cells. Each CDR3 protein gets one entry in TCRdb, which reprocessed the 5' RACE reads and gives no DNA. The table for this sample gives tens of thousands of distinct CDR3 sequences. Specimen: memory CD8+ T cells from blood. The receptors here all came from a human donor in good health. Some clones in this sample may be carry-over from other donors' samples.

The chain is built from TRBV14 and TRBJ2-7; TCRdb's D gene call, TRBD1, goes unchecked for lack of DNA. The V gene's germline CDR1 is SGHDN and CDR2 FVKESK. The CDR3 extends over 17 amino acids. The CDR3: CASSQEFSEKGDYEQYF.

This chain joins TRBV7-6 and TRBJ2-7; the D gene TCRdb calls, TRBD1, cannot be checked with no DNA. The CDR3 extends over 16 amino acids. Per the germline V gene, CDR1 is SGHVS and CDR2 is FNYEAQ. CDR3 sequence reads: CASSFSGTGASYEQYF.

The V gene is TRBV29-1, the J gene TRBJ1-2; absent DNA, TCRdb's TRBD1 call cannot be checked. CDR3 length: 13 amino acids. Germline V gives CDR1 SQVTM, CDR2 ANQGSEA. The CDR3 loop is CSVRDVENYGYTF.

The chain carries TRBV20-1 and TRBJ2-1. This CDR3 is 11 amino acids long. CDR1 and CDR2 (germline): DFQATT, SNEGSKA (reference sequence). This chain's CDR3 is CSARSYNEQFF.

The chain has TRBV9 and TRBJ2-7; TCRdb selects TRBD1, and the lack of DNA leaves this call unchecked. Germline-derived CDR1 and CDR2 are SGDLS and YYNGEE. The CDR3 loop spans 15 amino acids. CDR3 residues: CASSGHRGLDYEQYF.

The rearrangement uses TRBV20-1 and TRBJ2-7; TCRdb designates TRBD1, a call that cannot be tested without DNA. Germline lookup yields CDR1 DFQATT and CDR2 SNEGSKA (reference sequence). CDR3 size: 12 residues. The CDR3: CSGGMDSYEQYF.

The chain carries TRBV27 and TRBJ1-1. This CDR3 has 13 residues. Germline values: CDR1 MNHEY, CDR2 SMNVEV (reference sequence). This chain's CDR3 is CASSPSGDTEAFF.

The rearrangement joins TRBV7-2 to TRBJ2-7; the TCRdb D gene call, TRBD2, has no DNA to confirm it. Germline-derived CDR1 and CDR2 are SGHTA and FQGNSA. This CDR3 spans 16 amino acids. The CDR3 protein is CASSLTSGALLEEQYF. Complete variable domain (other parts from reference TRBV7-2 and TRBJ2-7): GAGVSQSPSNKVTEKGKDVELRCDPISGHTALYWYRQSLGQGLEFLIYFQGNSAPDKSGLPSDRFSAERTGGSVSTLTIQRTQQEDSAVYLCASSLTSGALLEEQYFGPGTRLTVT.

This sequence joins TRBV7-9 and TRBJ2-1; the TCRdb D gene call, TRBD1, has no DNA to confirm it. The length of the CDR3 is 15 residues. The germline gives CDR1 SEHNR, CDR2 FQNEAQ (reference sequence). CDR3 residues: CASRPRGSSYNEQFF.

The J gene is TRBJ2-7, the V gene TRBV7-2; TCRdb outputs TRBD1, but without DNA this stays unchecked. The length of the CDR3 is 15 residues. CDR1 and CDR2 (germline): SGHTA, FQGNSA. The CDR3 spells CASSQTPAGYYEQYF.

The CDR3 reads CASSLPGGPSPYEQYF. The chain is built from TRBV7-6 and TRBJ2-7; absent DNA, TCRdb's TRBD2 call cannot be checked. Germline V lookup: CDR1 SGHVS, CDR2 FNYEAQ. The CDR3 is 16 amino acids.

The chain carries TRBV6-5 and TRBJ1-2; there is no DNA to check the TCRdb D call of TRBD1. Germline CDR1 is MNHEY and CDR2 is SVGAGI. CDR3 length: 15 residues. This CDR3 is CASTTRDEGTYGYTF.

This chain uses TRBV20-1 with TRBJ2-7; TCRdb picks TRBD2, but there is no DNA to check that call. Germline loops: CDR1 DFQATT, CDR2 SNEGSKA (reference sequence). CDR3 length: 16 residues. CDR3: CSASPGRGVSAYEQYF.

The chain employs TRBV4-3 and TRBJ2-1; TCRdb names TRBD1, which stays unverified in the absence of DNA. The length of the CDR3 is 15 residues. Germline V gives CDR1 LGHNA, CDR2 YSLEER. CDR3 region: CASSQGKGTYNEQFF.

The chain links TRBV11-3 to TRBJ2-1; TCRdb names TRBD1, which stays unverified in the absence of DNA. Germline CDR1 reads SGHNT; CDR2 reads YENEEA. The CDR3 loop spans 14 amino acids. This CDR3 reads CASSPLLGGREQFF.

By frequency, this clonotype is medium-sized. The rearrangement uses TRBV4-1 and TRBJ1-5; lacking DNA, the TRBD1 call made by TCRdb goes unchecked. The V gene's germline CDR1 is MGHRA and CDR2 YSYEKL. The CDR3 runs 16 residues. The CDR3 region is CASSQVGQGYSQPQHF.

V and J are TRBV4-1 and TRBJ2-3. Germline CDR1 MGHRA, CDR2 YSYEKL. The CDR3 length is 15 residues. This CDR3 is CASSQYGGSTDTQYF.

The CDR3: CASSFRATSGANVLTF. V is TRBV7-9 and J is TRBJ2-6. Germline V gene sequence: CDR1 SEHNR, CDR2 FQNEAQ (reference sequence). The CDR3 is 16 amino acids.

V usage is TRBV6-4 and J usage is TRBJ2-1; TCRdb's D gene call, TRBD1, goes unchecked for lack of DNA. The CDR3 extends over 16 amino acids. The germline CDR1 and CDR2 sequences are MRHNA and SNTAGT. This CDR3 reads CASSDSARGGSNEQFF.

The V call is TRBV12-3 or TRBV12-4, the J call TRBJ1-2. The CDR3 is 13 residues long. The CDR3 region is CASSLSDNYGYTF.

This chain connects TRBV5-1 to TRBJ2-2; the D call of TRBD1 rests on TCRdb alone, since no DNA is present to check it. The CDR3 runs to 18 residues. The germline V gene has CDR1 SGHRS and CDR2 YFSETQ. The CDR3 loop is CASSLAGASKTNTGELFF.